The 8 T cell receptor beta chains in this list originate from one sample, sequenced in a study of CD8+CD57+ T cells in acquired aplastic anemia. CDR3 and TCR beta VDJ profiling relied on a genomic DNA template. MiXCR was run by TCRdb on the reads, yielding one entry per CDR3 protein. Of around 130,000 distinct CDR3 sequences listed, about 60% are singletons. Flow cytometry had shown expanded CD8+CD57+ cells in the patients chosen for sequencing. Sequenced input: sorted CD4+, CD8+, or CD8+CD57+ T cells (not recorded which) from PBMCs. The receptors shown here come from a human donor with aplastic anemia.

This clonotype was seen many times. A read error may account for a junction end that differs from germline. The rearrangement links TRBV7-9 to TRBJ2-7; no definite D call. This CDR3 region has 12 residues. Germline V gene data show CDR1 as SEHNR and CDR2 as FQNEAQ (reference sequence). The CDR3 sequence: CANSLVRTEQYF. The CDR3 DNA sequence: TGTGCCAACAGCTTAGTCAGGACGGAGCAGTACTTC.

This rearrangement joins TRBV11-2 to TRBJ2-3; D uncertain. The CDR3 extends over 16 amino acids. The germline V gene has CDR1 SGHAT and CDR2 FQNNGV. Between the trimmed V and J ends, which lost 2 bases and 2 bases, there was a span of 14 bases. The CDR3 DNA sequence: TGTGCCAGCAGCTTACGGCAGTTGGGCTACACAGATACGCAGTATTTT. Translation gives CASSLRQLGYTDTQYF.

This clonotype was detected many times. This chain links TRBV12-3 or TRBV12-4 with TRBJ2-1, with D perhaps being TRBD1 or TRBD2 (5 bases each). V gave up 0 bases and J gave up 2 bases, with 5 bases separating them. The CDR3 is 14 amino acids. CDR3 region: CASSLAGPYNEQFF. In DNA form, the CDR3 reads TGTGCCAGCAGTTTAGCGGGACCCTACAATGAGCAGTTCTTC.

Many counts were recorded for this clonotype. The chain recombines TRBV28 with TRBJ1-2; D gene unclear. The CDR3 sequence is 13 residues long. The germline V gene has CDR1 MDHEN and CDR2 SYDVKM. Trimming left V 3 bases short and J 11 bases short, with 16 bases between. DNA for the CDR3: TGTGCCAGCAGTTTGGCGTCGGCCATTGAGTACACCTTC. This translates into CASSLASAIEYTF.

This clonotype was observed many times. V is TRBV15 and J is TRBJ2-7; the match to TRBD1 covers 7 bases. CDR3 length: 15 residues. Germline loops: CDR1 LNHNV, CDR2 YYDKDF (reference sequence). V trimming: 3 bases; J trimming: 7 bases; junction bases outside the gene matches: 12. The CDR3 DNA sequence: TGTGCCACCAGCAGCCCAATGACAGGGACGGGTGAGCAGTACTTC. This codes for CATSSPMTGTGEQYF.

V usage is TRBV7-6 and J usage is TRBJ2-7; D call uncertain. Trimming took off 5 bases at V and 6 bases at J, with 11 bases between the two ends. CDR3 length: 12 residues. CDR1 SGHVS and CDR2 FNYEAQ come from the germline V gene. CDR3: CASSPGVPEQYF. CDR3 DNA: TGTGCCAGCAGCCCTGGGGTTCCCGAGCAGTACTTC.

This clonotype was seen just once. The CDR3 nucleotides read TGTGCCAGTAGGGCGACAGGGCCCTATGGCTACACCTTC. Its translation: CASRATGPYGYTF. V and J are TRBV19 and TRBJ1-2, with 7 positions matching TRBD1. The CDR3 contains 13 residues. Germline loops: CDR1 LNHDA, CDR2 SQIVND (reference sequence). V was clipped by 6 bases and J by 4 bases; unmatched bases: 5. Using reference TRBV19 and TRBJ1-2 for the parts outside the CDR3, the full variable domain is DGGITQSPKYLFRKEGQNVTLSCEQNLNHDAMYWYRQDPGQGLRLIYYSQIVNDFQKGDIAEGYSVSREKKESFPLTVTSAQKNPTAFYLCASRATGPYGYTFGSGTRLTVV.

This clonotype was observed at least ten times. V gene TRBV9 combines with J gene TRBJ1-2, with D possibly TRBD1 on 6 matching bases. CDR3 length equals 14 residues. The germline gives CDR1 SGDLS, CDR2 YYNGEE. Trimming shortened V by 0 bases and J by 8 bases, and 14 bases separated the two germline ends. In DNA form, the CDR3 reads TGTGCCAGCAGCGTAGCTACAGGGAGGGACGGCTACACCTTC. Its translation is CASSVATGRDGYTF.